This T cell receptor (beta chain) was recorded in a study of preoperative IRX-2 immunotherapy in early breast cancer. The protocol was immunoSEQ multiplex PCR, while the TCRdb copy is restricted to in-frame clones and leaves out a portion. This sample has 35,000 to 40,000 clones, with approximately 85% found just once. This CDR3 is built from 15 residues. The ends were cut back, 5 bases at V and 1 base at J, with 12 bases in the middle. Treatment denoted: preoperative locoregional IRX-2 cytokine immunotherapy. The chain has TRBV7-1 and TRBJ2-1; D ambiguous. TRBV7-1 is recorded as an ORF, its role being uncertain. The material was lymph node tissue, obtained after IRX-2 immunotherapy. This clonotype was sampled from a human donor with breast cancer. CDR3 protein: CASSKGPDSYNEQFF. In DNA form, the CDR3 reads TGTGCCAGCAGCAAAGGGCCTGATTCCTACAATGAGCAGTTCTTC.